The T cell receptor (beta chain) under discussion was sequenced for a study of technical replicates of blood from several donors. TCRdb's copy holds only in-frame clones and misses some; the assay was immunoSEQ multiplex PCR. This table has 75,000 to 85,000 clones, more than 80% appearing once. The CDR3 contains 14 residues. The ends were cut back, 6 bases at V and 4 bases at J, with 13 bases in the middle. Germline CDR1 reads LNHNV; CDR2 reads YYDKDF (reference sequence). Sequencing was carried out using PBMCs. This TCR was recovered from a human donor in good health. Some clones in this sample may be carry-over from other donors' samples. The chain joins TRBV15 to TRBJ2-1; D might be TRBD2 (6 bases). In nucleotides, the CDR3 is TGTGCCACCAGGGGGACTGTGTTTTACAATGAGCAGTTCTTC. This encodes CATRGTVFYNEQFF.